Described below is a single TCR beta chain sequence and its context. As yet, its antigen is unknown. The sample originates from a study of cytomegalovirus exposure and HLA in healthy donors. The study's findings and limits: Later work found that TCR association rates differed between HLA loci; DRB1 had the most and HLA-C the fewest. It has been reported that TCR beta sequences accurately predicted the HLA-A and HLA-B alleles of most subjects.

V lost 4 bases to trimming and J lost 4 bases, with 16 bases between them. The length of the CDR3 is 14 residues. Germline lookup yields CDR1 SQVTM and CDR2 ANQGSEA. This PCR relied on a set of 60 Vbeta primers and 13 Jbeta primers. Clones were read by immunoSEQ multiplex PCR, and TCRdb kept only the in-frame ones, dropping some. The sample yields some 180,000 clones, 70% to 80% seen once. The sequenced sample was PBMCs. This receptor was obtained from a man aged 18 to 30 in good health and CMV-seronegative. The chain links TRBV29-1 to TRBJ1-1; the D is unclear. Written as DNA, the CDR3 is TGCAGCGTTGTCCCCAAAGTGGGAGCCACTGAAGCTTTCTTT. Protein sequence: CSVVPKVGATEAFF.